There are many counts of the clone carrying this T cell receptor beta chain. Germline assignment: CDR1 SEHNR and CDR2 FQNEAQ (reference sequence). This CDR3 region has 15 residues. Trimming at V came to 5 bases and at J to 8 bases, leaving 11 bases not matched to a gene. Assay: immunoSEQ multiplex PCR; the TCRdb copy retains only in-frame clones and omits some. The top ten clones hold approximately 6.2% of a sample with under 400,000 clones, 90% of them seen once. The entry originates in a study of blood T cell repertoires in COVID-19. Whole-study context: From the United States, Italy and Spain came samples of acute and convalescent COVID-19.

This receptor was identified in a man between 18 and 35 years old with active or convalescent COVID-19. The chain is built from TRBV7-9 and TRBJ1-4; the match to TRBD1 covers 7 bases. The specimen sequenced was peripheral blood. The CDR3 loop reads CASSNAQGGEEKLFF. CDR3 bases: TGTGCCAGCAGCAATGCCCAGGGGGGTGAGGAAAAACTGTTTTTT.